Sequencing of this T cell receptor beta chain was carried out in a study of cytomegalovirus exposure and HLA in healthy donors. Germline V lookup: CDR1 SEHNR, CDR2 FQNEAQ (reference sequence). J was trimmed by 1 base and V by 2 bases; bases with no gene match: 6. This CDR3 region has 17 residues. PCR used 60 Vbeta primers and 13 Jbeta primers. Sequencing was performed with immunoSEQ multiplex PCR; in TCRdb, only in-frame clones are kept and a portion is missing. Found here are 100,000 to 150,000 clones, around 81% of them singletons; the top ten hold about 1.8%. Sequencing was performed on PBMCs. The receptor comes from a woman aged 45-59 years in good health and CMV-seronegative. The V call is TRBV7-9, the J call TRBJ2-7; 12 bases are a match to TRBD1. The CDR3 loop is CASSLSGTGGVSYEQYV. Here the CDR3 DNA reads TGTGCCAGCAGCTTATCAGGGACAGGGGGCGTTTCCTACGAGCAGTACGTC.